This T cell receptor (beta chain) was sequenced during a study of blood T cell repertoires in COVID-19. Study background: Sites across the United States, Italy and Spain contributed samples from acute and convalescent COVID-19.

Original data processing: Amplification with reference gene primers provided the estimates of nucleated cell counts. The repertoire was sequenced with immunoSEQ multiplex PCR; TCRdb's copy has only in-frame clones and lacks some. For V, J and clone size, that table is used; D and trimming come from the DNA. The sample carries roughly 200,000 clones, 84% recorded once. Germline CDR1 and CDR2: SGHTA and FQGNSA. Trimming removed 6 bases at V and 2 bases at J, with 17 bases between. CDR3 size: 15 residues. This TCR came from a woman in her 30s who had been exposed to COVID-19. The chain links TRBV7-2 to TRBJ2-7; D possibly corresponds to TRBD1 (6 bases). The material sequenced was PBMCs or T cells enriched from blood (not recorded which). CDR3 DNA: TGTGCCAGCAGATTAACCGTACAGGGAGCCTACGAGCAGTACTTC. Amino acid sequence: CASRLTVQGAYEQYF.